The 4 T cell receptor beta chains reported below all come from one sample, sequenced in a study of OX40 agonist ivuxolimab in advanced cancers. Generated by immunoSEQ multiplex PCR, the TCRdb table keeps only in-frame clones and is missing some. Of roughly 34,000 clones listed, 60% to 85% are singletons. The sequenced sample was CD4+ or CD8+ T cells sorted from blood, obtained in a trial of the OX40 agonist ivuxolimab. Receptors originate from an adult with an advanced solid tumor such as melanoma, head and neck, liver or kidney cancer.

The chain has TRBV28 and TRBJ1-5, with 9 nucleotides matching TRBD1. The CDR3 runs 15 residues. J lost 4 bases, V lost 3 bases, and 4 bases had no gene match. The germline V gene has CDR1 MDHEN and CDR2 SYDVKM. In DNA, the CDR3 is TGTGCCAGCAGTTTTCCGACAGGGGGGAATCAGCCCCAGCATTTT. Translating it yields CASSFPTGGNQPQHF. Based on the CDR3 plus reference TRBV28 and TRBJ1-5, the full variable domain is DVKVTQSSRYLVKRTGEKVFLECVQDMDHENMFWYRQDPGLGLRLIYFSYDVKMKEKGDIPEGYSVSREKKERFSLILESASTNQTSMYLCASSFPTGGNQPQHFGDGTRLSIL.

This chain uses TRBV25-1 with TRBJ2-7; 7 nucleotides match TRBD1. V trimming: 2 bases; J trimming: 2 bases; junction bases outside the gene matches: 3. Looked up from germline, CDR1 is MGHDK and CDR2 is SYGVNS. The CDR3 consists of 14 residues. The CDR3 reads CASSETGQPYEQYF. DNA of the CDR3: TGTGCCAGCAGTGAAACGGGACAGCCCTACGAGCAGTACTTC.

The chain combines TRBV5-1 with TRBJ2-1, with D possibly being TRBD2 (7 bases). The CDR3 runs 16 residues. From germline, CDR1 is SGHRS and CDR2 YFSETQ. Between the trimmed V and J ends, which lost 1 base and 2 bases, there was a span of 13 bases. In DNA, the CDR3 is TGCGCCAGCAGCTTGTTCGGAGGGGGGGCCTACAATGAGCAGTTCTTC. It translates to CASSLFGGGAYNEQFF.

The CDR3 spells CASSLSGGAGYEQYF. The CDR3, as DNA: TGTGCCAGCAGCCTTAGCGGGGGGGCGGGGTACGAGCAGTACTTC. This chain uses TRBV6-5 with TRBJ2-7; 11 nucleotides agree with TRBD2. The CDR3 has 15 amino acids. The J segment lost 4 bases and the V segment lost 6 bases, leaving 8 bases of the junction unmatched. Germline CDR1 reads MNHEY; CDR2 reads SVGAGI.